This T cell receptor (beta chain) was identified in a study of HIV-infected patients and healthy controls. Approximately 500 ng RNA was reverse transcribed with alpha and beta constant-region primers. Each of the alpha and beta chains got its own library through chain-specific third strand synthesis with indices. Via MiXCR, TCRdb re-called the 5' RACE reads, giving one row per CDR3 protein. The sample yields about 10,000 distinct CDR3 sequences, 6.5% to 9% seen once. No cell fractionation was done, so the repertoire covers all unsorted peripheral blood T cells. Sample share makes this clonotype medium-sized. The germline gives CDR1 SGDLS, CDR2 YYNGEE. Trimming at V came to 4 bases and at J to 4 bases, leaving 8 bases not matched to a gene. CDR3 length: 15 amino acids.

The specimen was blood. The V gene is TRBV9, the J gene TRBJ2-3; TRBD1 agrees at 8 bases. The sequence came from an adult in good health. The CDR3 DNA is TGTGCCAGCAGCCCCCGGACAGGGTTGGCAGATACGCAGTATTTT. Protein sequence: CASSPRTGLADTQYF.